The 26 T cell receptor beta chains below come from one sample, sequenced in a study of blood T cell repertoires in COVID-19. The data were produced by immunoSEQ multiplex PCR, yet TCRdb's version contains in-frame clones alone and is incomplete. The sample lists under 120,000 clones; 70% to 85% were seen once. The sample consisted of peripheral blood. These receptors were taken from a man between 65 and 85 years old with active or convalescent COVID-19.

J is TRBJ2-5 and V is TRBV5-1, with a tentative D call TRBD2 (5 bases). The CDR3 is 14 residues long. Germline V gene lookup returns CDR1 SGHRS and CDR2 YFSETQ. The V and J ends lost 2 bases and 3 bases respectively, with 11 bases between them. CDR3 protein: CASSLSPGEETQYF. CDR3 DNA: TGCGCCAGCAGCTTATCTCCCGGGGAAGAGACCCAGTACTTC.

This chain's CDR3 is CASSPRGTGAGGDEQFF. The CDR3 nucleotides read TGTGCCAGCTCACCCCGGGGAACAGGGGCGGGTGGCGATGAGCAGTTCTTC. The chain carries TRBV18 and TRBJ2-1; the match to TRBD1 covers 7 bases. Germline assignment: CDR1 KGHSH and CDR2 LQKENI. The CDR3 is made up of 17 amino acids. V dropped 3 bases and J dropped 8; count of bases not matched to a gene: 16. The whole variable domain, filled in from reference TRBV18 and TRBJ2-1, reads NAGVMQNPRHLVRRRGQEARLRCSPMKGHSHVYWYRQLPEEGLKFMVYLQKENIIDESGMPKERFSAEFPKEGPSILRIQQVVRGDSAAYFCASSPRGTGAGGDEQFFGPGTRLTVL.

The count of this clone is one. The CDR3 DNA reads TGTGCCAGCAGCCAAGATCTCAATCAGCCCCAGCATTTT. Protein sequence: CASSQDLNQPQHF. The chain recombines TRBV4-2 with TRBJ1-5; D uncertain. The CDR3 consists of 13 residues. CDR1 LGHNA and CDR2 YNFKEQ come from the germline V gene. Trimming took off 0 bases at V and 3 bases at J, with 3 bases between the two ends.

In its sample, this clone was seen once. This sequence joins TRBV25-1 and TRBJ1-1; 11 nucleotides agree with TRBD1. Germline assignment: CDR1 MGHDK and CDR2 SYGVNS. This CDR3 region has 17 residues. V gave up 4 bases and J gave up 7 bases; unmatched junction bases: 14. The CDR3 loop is CASSAHAGTGGRFEAFF. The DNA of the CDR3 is TGTGCCAGCAGTGCCCATGCCGGGACAGGGGGACGGTTTGAAGCTTTCTTT. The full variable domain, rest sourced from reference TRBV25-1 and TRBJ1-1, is EADIYQTPRYLVIGTGKKITLECSQTMGHDKMYWYQQDPGMELHLIHYSYGVNSTEKGDLSSESTVSRIRTEHFPLTLESARPSHTSQYLCASSAHAGTGGRFEAFFGQGTRLTVV.

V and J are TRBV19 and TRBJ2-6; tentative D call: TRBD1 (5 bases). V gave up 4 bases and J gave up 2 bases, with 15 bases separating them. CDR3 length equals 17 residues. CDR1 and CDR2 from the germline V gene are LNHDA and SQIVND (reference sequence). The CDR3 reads CASSRQGSPPGANVLTF. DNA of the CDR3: TGTGCCAGTAGTAGGCAGGGAAGTCCACCTGGGGCCAACGTCCTGACTTTC. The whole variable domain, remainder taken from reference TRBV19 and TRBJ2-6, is DGGITQSPKYLFRKEGQNVTLSCEQNLNHDAMYWYRQDPGQGLRLIYYSQIVNDFQKGDIAEGYSVSREKKESFPLTVTSAQKNPTAFYLCASSRQGSPPGANVLTFGAGSRLTVL.

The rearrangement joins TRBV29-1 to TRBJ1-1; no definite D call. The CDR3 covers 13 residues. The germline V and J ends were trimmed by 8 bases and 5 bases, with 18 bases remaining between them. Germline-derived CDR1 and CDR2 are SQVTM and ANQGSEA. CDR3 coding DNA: TGCAGCACCTGGACGGACTCGAGGACTGAAGCTTTCTTT. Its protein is CSTWTDSRTEAFF. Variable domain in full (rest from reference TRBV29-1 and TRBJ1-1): SAVISQKPSRDICQRGTSLTIQCQVDSQVTMMFWYRQQPGQSLTLIATANQGSEATYESGFVIDKFPISRPNLTFSTLTVSNMSPEDSSIYLCSTWTDSRTEAFFGQGTRLTVV.

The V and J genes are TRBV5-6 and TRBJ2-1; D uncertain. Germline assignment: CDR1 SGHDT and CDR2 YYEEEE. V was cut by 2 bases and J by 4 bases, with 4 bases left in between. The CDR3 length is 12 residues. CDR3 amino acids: CASSFQYNEQFF. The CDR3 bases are TGTGCCAGCAGCTTTCAGTACAATGAGCAGTTCTTC.

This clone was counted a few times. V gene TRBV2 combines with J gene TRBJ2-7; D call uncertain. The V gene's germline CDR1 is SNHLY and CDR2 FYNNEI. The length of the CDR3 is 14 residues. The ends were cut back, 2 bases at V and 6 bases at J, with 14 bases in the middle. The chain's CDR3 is CASSELYQVAEQYF. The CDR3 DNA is TGTGCCAGCAGTGAACTCTATCAGGTCGCCGAGCAGTACTTC.

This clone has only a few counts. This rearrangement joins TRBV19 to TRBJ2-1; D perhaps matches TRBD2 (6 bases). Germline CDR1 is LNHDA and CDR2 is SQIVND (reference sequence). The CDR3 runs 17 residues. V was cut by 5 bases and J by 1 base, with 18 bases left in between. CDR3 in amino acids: CASSSGGGRRSYNEQFF. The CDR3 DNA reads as TGTGCCAGTAGTTCCGGTGGGGGGAGGAGGTCCTACAATGAGCAGTTCTTC.

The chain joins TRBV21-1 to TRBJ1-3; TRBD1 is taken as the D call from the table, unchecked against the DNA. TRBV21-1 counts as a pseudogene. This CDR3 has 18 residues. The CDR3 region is CASSLRGADSTSGNTIYF. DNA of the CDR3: TGTGCCAGCAGCCTTAGAGGGGCGGACAGCACTTCTGGAAACACCATATATTTT.

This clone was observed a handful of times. The CDR3: CASSSRGEGHTEAFF. The CDR3 DNA reads TGTGCCAGCAGTTCCCGTGGAGAGGGTCACACTGAAGCTTTCTTT. The chain recombines TRBV6-5 with TRBJ1-1; the D is unclear. Germline V gene sequence: CDR1 MNHEY, CDR2 SVGAGI. V lost 4 bases to trimming and J lost 3 bases, with 15 bases between them. This CDR3 is built from 15 residues.

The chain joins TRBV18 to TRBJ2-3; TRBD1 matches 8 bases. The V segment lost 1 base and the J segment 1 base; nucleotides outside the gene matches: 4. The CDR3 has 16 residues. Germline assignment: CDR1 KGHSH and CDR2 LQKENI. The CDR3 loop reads CASSPLGTGGTDTQYF. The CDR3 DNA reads TGTGCCAGCTCACCACTGGGGACAGGCGGCACAGATACGCAGTATTTT.

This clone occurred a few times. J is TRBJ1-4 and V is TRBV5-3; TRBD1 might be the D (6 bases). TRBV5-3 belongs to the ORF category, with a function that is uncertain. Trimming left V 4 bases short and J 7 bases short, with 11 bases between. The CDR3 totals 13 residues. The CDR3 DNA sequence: TGTGCCAGAAGCGATGGGGGCTGTGAAAAACTGTTTTTT. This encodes CARSDGGCEKLFF.

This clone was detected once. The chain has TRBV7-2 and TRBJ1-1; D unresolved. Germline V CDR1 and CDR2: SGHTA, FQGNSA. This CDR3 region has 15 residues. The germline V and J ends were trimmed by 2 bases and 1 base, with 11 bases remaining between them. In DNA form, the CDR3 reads TGTGCCAGCAGCTTAATGGGCCCTGGGAACACTGAAGCTTTCTTT. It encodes CASSLMGPGNTEAFF.

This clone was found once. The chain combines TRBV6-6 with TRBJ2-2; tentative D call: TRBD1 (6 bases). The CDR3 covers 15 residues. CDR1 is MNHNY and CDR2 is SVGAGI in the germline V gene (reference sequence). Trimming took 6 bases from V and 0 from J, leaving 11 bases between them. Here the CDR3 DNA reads TGTGCCAGCAGGACGGGACAAGCGAACACCGGGGAGCTGTTTTTT. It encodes CASRTGQANTGELFF.

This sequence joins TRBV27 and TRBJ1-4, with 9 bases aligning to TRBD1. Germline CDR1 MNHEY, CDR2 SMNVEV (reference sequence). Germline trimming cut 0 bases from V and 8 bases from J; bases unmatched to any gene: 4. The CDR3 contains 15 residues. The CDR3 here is CASSLSGTGLEKLFF. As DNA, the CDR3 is TGTGCCAGCAGTTTATCGGGGACAGGGCTGGAAAAACTGTTTTTT.

This CDR3 is CASRRDRNTNYGYTF. In nucleotides, the CDR3 is TGTGCCAGTAGGCGGGACAGGAACACTAACTATGGCTACACCTTC. The V and J genes are TRBV19 and TRBJ1-2, with 8 bases matching TRBD1. From germline, CDR1 is LNHDA and CDR2 SQIVND (reference sequence). Trimming removed 6 bases from V and 0 bases from J; junction bases left unmatched: 6. The CDR3 length is 15 residues.

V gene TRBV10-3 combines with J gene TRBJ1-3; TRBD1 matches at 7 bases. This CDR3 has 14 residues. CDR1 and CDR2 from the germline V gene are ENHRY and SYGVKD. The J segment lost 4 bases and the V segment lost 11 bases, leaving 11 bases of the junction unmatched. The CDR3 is CAHREGANGNTIYF. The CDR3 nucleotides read TGTGCCCACCGAGAGGGGGCGAACGGAAACACCATATATTTT.

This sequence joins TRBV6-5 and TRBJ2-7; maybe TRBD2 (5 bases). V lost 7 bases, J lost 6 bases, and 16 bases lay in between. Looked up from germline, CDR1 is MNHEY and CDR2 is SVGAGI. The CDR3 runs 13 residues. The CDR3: CASNPAVASEQYF. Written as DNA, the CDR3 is TGTGCCAGCAATCCCGCGGTAGCGAGCGAGCAGTACTTC.

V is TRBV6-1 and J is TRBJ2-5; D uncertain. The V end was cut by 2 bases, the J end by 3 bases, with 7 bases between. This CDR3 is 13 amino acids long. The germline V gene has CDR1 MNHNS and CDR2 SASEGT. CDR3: CASSEHRKETQYF. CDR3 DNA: TGTGCCAGCAGTGAACACAGAAAAGAGACCCAGTACTTC.

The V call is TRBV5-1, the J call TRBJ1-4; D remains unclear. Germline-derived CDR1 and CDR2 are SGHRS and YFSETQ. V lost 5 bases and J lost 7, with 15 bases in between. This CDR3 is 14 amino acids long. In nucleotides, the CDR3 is TGCGCCAGCAGTTCTGACACCGAAGGTGAAAAACTGTTTTTT. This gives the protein CASSSDTEGEKLFF.

CDR3 DNA sequence: TGTGCTAGTGGACCCCCAGGGGGGAAGCAGTTCTTC. Amino acids: CASGPPGGKQFF. The V and J genes are TRBV12-5 and TRBJ2-1; D perhaps matches TRBD1 (7 bases). V dropped 6 bases and J dropped 11 bases, with 14 bases sitting between them. CDR1 LGHNT and CDR2 FRNRAP come from the germline V gene. The CDR3 covers 12 residues.

Here the CDR3 DNA reads TGTGCCAGCAGCCGGGGGACAGTAACAACTAATGAAAAACTGTTTTTT. Protein: CASSRGTVTTNEKLFF. This chain uses TRBV5-6 with TRBJ1-4, with TRBD1 matching 7 bases. The germline CDR1 and CDR2 sequences are SGHDT and YYEEEE. This CDR3 is built from 16 residues. Trimming removed 4 bases from V and 0 bases from J; junction bases left unmatched: 6. Full variable domain (remainder filled in from reference TRBV5-6 and TRBJ1-4): DAGVTQSPTHLIKTRGQQVTLRCSPKSGHDTVSWYQQALGQGPQFIFQYYEEEERQRGNFPDRFSGHQFPNYSSELNVNALLLGDSALYLCASSRGTVTTNEKLFFGSGTQLSVL.

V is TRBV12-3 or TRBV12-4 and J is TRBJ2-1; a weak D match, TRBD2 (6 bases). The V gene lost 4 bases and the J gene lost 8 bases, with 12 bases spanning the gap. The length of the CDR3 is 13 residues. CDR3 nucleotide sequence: TGTGCCAGCAGTTCGACTAGTTTACATGAGCAGTTCTTC. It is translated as CASSSTSLHEQFF.

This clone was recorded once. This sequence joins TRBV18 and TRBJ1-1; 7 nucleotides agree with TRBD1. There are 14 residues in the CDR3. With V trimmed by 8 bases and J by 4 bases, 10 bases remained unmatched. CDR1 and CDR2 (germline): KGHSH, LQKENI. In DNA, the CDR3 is TGTGCCAGCCTCCCCGGACAGGAGGGCACTGAAGCTTTCTTT. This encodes CASLPGQEGTEAFF.

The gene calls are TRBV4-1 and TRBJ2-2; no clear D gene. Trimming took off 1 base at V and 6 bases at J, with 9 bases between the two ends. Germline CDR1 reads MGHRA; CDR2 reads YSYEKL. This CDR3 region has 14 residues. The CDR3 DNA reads TGCGCCAGCAGCCAAGTTTCTCTACCCGGGGAGCTGTTTTTT. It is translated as CASSQVSLPGELFF.